The clone carrying this TCR beta chain was detected only a few times. Its antigen is not known. A single record per CDR3 protein comes from TCRdb applying MiXCR to the reads. The profile shows about a million distinct CDR3 sequences, roughly 31% of them singletons. The entry originates in a study of T cell repertoires in cytomegalovirus infection. Study context: Indicated by public TCR beta signatures were CMV infection and matching HLA type. Whole-study findings and limits: HLA-C-restricted TCR beta clonotypes specific for CMV led the ex vivo response.

CDR1 is KGHSH and CDR2 is LQKENI in the germline V gene. With 5 bases removed from V and 4 bases from J, the gap between germline ends came to 18 bases. The CDR3 has 15 amino acids. The origin of this receptor is a human donor in good health (CMV status not recorded). Some clones in this sample may be carry-over from other donors' samples. This material consisted of cultured CD8+ T cells from PBMCs, taken from culture after CMV antigen stimulation. The chain combines TRBV18 with TRBJ2-7; no reliable D call. Written as DNA, the CDR3 is TGTGCCAGCTCAGAACACCCCCTGCCCTCGTACGAGCAGTACTTC. Translating gives CASSEHPLPSYEQYF.